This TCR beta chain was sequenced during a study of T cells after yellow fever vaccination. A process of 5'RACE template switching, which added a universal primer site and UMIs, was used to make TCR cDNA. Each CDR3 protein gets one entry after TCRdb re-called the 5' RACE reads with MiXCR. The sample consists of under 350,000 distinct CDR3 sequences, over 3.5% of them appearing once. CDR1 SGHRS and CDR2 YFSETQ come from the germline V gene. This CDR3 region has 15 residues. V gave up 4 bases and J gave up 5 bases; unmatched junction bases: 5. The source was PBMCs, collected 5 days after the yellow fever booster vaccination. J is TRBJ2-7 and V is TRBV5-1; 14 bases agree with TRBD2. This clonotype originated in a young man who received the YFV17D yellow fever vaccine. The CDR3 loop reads CASSGGTSGGHEQYF. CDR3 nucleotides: TGCGCCAGCAGCGGAGGGACTAGCGGGGGCCACGAGCAGTACTTC. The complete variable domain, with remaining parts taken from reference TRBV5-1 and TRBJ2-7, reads KAGVTQTPRYLIKTRGQQVTLSCSPISGHRSVSWYQQTPGQGLQFLFEYFSETQRNKGNFPGRFSGRQFSNSRSEMNVSTLELGDSALYLCASSGGTSGGHEQYFGPGTRLTVT.